This T cell receptor beta chain was observed in a study of OX40 agonist ivuxolimab in advanced cancers. Study-level background: Patient treatment consisted of intravenous ivuxolimab administration every 2 weeks at 0.01 to 10 mg/kg. The eligibility criteria allowed prior anti-PD-1, anti-PD-L1 or anti-CTLA-4 therapy, and about 40% had some. Three partial responders included one hepatocellular carcinoma patient and two cutaneous melanoma patients. Study-wide results and caveats: At 0.1 to 3.0 mg/kg, clonal expansion of CD4+ and CD8+ blood T cells had occurred by week 6.

Libraries were prepared by immunoSEQ multiplex PCR; TCRdb keeps only in-frame clonotypes and omits some of them. Among 55,000 to 75,000 clones listed, approximately 90% were seen once. The V end was cut by 4 bases, the J end by 4 bases, with 14 bases between. This CDR3 is 13 amino acids long. Germline lookup yields CDR1 SQVTM and CDR2 ANQGSEA. Of note for this clone: Its antigen is unknown.

This sequence originates from an adult with an advanced solid tumor such as melanoma, head and neck, liver or kidney cancer. The sample here was CD4+ or CD8+ T cells sorted from blood, taken in a trial of the OX40 agonist ivuxolimab. This chain links TRBV29-1 with TRBJ2-7, with D unclear. CDR3 DNA: TGCAGCGTTGTGGTTAATGATAAATACGAGCAGTACTTC. It yields the protein CSVVVNDKYEQYF.